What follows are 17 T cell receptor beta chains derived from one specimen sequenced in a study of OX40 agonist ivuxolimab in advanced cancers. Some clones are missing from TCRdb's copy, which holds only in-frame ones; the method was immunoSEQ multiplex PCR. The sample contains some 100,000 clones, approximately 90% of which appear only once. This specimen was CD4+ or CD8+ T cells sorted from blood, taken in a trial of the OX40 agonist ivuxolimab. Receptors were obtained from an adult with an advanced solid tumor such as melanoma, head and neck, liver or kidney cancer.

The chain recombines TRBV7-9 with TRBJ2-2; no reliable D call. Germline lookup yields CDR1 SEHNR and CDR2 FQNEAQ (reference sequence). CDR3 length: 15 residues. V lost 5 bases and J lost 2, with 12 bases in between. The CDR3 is CASSPAKANTGELFF. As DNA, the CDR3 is TGTGCCAGCAGCCCCGCGAAGGCCAACACCGGGGAGCTGTTTTTT.

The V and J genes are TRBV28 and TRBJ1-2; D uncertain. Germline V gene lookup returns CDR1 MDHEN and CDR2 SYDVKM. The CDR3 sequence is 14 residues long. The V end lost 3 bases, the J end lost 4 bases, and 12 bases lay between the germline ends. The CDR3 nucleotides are TGTGCCAGCAGTTTGGGTCCCGGCTTCTATGGCTACACCTTC. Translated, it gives CASSLGPGFYGYTF.

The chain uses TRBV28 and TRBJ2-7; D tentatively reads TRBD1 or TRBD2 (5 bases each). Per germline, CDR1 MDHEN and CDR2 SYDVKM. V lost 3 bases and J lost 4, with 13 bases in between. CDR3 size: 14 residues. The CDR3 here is CASSFGGSKYEQYF. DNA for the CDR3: TGTGCCAGCAGTTTTGGGGGTTCAAAGTACGAGCAGTACTTC. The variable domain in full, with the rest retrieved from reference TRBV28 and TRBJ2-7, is DVKVTQSSRYLVKRTGEKVFLECVQDMDHENMFWYRQDPGLGLRLIYFSYDVKMKEKGDIPEGYSVSREKKERFSLILESASTNQTSMYLCASSFGGSKYEQYFGPGTRLTVT.

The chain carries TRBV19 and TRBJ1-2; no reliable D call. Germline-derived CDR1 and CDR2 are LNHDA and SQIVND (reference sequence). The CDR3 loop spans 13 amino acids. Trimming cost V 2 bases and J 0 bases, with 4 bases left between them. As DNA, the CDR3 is TGTGCCAGTAGTATACGTCCTAACTATGGCTACACCTTC. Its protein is CASSIRPNYGYTF.

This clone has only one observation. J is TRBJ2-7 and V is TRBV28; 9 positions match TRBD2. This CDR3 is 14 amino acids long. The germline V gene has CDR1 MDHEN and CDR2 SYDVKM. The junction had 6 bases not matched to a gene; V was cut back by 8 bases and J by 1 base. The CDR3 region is CASREAGGSYEQYF. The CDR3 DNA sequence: TGTGCCAGCCGAGAGGCGGGAGGGTCCTACGAGCAGTACTTC. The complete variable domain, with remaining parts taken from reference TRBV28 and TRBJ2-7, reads DVKVTQSSRYLVKRTGEKVFLECVQDMDHENMFWYRQDPGLGLRLIYFSYDVKMKEKGDIPEGYSVSREKKERFSLILESASTNQTSMYLCASREAGGSYEQYFGPGTRLTVT.

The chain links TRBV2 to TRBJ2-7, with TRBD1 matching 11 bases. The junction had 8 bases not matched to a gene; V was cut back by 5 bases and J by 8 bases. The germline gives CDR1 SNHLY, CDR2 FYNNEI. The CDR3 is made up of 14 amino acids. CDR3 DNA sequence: TGTGCCAGCAGTCCGGACAGGGGGCGGATTAAGCAGTACTTC. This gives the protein CASSPDRGRIKQYF.

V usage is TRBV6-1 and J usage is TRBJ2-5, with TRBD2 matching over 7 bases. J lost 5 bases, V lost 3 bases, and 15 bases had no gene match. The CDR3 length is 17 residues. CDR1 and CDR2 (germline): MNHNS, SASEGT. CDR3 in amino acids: CASSDLPSGGYRETQYF. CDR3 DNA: TGTGCCAGCAGTGATCTTCCTAGCGGAGGCTATCGGGAGACCCAGTACTTC.

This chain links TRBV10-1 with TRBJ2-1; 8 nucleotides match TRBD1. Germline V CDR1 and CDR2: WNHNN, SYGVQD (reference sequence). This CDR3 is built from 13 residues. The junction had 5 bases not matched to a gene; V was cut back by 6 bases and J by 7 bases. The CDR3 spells CASRDTGGNEQFF. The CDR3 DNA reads TGCGCCAGCAGAGATACAGGGGGGAATGAGCAGTTCTTC.

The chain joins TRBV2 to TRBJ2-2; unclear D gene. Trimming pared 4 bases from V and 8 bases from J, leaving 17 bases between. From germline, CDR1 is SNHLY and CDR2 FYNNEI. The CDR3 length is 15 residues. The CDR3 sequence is CASSGKGYPPGELFF. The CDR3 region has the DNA TGTGCCAGCAGTGGGAAGGGCTACCCCCCGGGGGAGCTGTTTTTT.

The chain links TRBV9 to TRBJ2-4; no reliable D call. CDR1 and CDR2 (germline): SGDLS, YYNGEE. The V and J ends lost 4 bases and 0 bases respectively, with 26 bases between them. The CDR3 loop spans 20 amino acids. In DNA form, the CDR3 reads TGTGCCAGCAGCCATTATCCACCGTACAGCCAGCGATTAGCCAAAAACATTCAGTACTTC. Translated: CASSHYPPYSQRLAKNIQYF.

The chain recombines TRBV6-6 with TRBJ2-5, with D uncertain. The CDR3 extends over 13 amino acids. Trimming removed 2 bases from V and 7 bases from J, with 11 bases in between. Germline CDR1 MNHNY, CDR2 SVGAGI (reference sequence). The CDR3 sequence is CASSYGIVATQYF. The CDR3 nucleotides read TGTGCCAGCAGTTACGGTATCGTTGCGACCCAGTACTTC.

CDR3 coding DNA: TGTGCCAGTAGTAACTACAATGAGCAGTTCTTC. Translation gives CASSNYNEQFF. V usage is TRBV19 and J usage is TRBJ2-1; D is unresolved. Looked up from germline, CDR1 is LNHDA and CDR2 is SQIVND (reference sequence). V was pared by 4 bases and J by 3 bases, with 1 base between. This CDR3 has 11 amino acids.

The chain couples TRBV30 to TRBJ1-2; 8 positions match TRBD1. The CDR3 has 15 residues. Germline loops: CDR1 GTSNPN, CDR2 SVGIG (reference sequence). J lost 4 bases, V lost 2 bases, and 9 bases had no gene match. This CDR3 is CAWSPRQGLVYGYTF. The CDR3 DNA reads TGTGCCTGGAGTCCCCGACAGGGGCTGGTCTATGGCTACACCTTC.

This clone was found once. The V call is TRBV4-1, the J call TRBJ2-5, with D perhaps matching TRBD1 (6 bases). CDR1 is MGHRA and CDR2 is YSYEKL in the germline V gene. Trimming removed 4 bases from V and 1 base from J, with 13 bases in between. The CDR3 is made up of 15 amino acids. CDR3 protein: CASSLAGASQETQYF. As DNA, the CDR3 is TGCGCCAGCAGCCTGGCAGGGGCAAGCCAAGAGACCCAGTACTTC.

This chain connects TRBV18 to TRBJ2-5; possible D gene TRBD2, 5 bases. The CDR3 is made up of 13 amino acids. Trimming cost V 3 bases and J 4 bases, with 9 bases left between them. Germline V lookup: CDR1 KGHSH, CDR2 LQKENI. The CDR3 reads CASSPRVSETQYF. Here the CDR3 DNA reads TGTGCCAGCTCACCGAGGGTTTCAGAGACCCAGTACTTC.

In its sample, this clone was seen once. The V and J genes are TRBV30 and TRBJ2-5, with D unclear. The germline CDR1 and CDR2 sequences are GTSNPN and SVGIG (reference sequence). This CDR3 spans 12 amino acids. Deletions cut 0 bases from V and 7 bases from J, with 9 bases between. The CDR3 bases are TGTGCCTGGAGTGTGTTCCCGGGGACCCAGTACTTC. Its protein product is CAWSVFPGTQYF.

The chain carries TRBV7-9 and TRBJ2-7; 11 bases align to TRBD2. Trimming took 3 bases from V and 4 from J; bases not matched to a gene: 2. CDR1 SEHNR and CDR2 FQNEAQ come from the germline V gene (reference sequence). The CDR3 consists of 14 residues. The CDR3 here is CASSFTSGSYEQYF. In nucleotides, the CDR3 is TGTGCCAGCAGCTTTACTAGCGGGAGTTACGAGCAGTACTTC.